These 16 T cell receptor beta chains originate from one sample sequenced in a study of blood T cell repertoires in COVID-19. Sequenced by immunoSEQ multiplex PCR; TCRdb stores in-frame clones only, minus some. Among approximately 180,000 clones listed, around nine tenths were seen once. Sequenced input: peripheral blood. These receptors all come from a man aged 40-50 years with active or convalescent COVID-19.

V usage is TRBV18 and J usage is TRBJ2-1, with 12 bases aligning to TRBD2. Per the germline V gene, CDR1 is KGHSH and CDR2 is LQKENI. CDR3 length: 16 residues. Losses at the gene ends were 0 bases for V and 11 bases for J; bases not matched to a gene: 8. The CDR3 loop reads CASSPPFTSGRWQQFF. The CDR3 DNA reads TGTGCCAGCTCACCACCGTTCACTAGCGGGAGGTGGCAGCAGTTCTTC.

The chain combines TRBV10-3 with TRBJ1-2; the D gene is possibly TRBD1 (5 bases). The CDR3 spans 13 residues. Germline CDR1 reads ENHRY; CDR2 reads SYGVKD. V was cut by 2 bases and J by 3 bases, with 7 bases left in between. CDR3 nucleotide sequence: TGTGCCATCAGTGAGCAGGGCTACTATGGCTACACCTTC. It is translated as CAISEQGYYGYTF.

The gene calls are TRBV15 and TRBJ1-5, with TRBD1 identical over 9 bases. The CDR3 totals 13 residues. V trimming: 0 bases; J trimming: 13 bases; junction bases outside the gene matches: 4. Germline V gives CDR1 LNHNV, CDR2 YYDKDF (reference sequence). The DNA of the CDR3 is TGTGCCACCAGCAGAGAACTTGGACAGGGGCAGCATTTT. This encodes CATSRELGQGQHF.

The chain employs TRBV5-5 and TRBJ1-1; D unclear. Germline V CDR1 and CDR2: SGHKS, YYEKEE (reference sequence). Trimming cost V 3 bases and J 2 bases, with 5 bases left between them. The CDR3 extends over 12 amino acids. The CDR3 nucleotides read TGTGCCAGCAGCTATCTTAACACTGAAGCTTTCTTT. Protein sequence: CASSYLNTEAFF. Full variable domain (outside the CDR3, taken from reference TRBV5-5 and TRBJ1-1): DAGVTQSPTHLIKTRGQQVTLRCSPISGHKSVSWYQQVLGQGPQFIFQYYEKEERGRGNFPDRFSARQFPNYSSELNVNALLLGDSALYLCASSYLNTEAFFGQGTRLTVV.

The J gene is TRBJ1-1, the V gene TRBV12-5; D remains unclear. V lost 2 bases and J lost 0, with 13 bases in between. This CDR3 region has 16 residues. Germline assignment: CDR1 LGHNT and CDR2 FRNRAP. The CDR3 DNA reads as TGTGCTAGTGGTTTGACCGGAGAAGTAATGAACACTGAAGCTTTCTTT. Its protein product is CASGLTGEVMNTEAFF.

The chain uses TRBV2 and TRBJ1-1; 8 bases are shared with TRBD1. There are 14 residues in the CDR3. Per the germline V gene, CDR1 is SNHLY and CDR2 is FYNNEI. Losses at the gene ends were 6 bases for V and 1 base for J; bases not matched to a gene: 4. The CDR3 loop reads CASSGTGPNTEAFF. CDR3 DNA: TGTGCCAGCAGCGGGACAGGACCGAACACTGAAGCTTTCTTT. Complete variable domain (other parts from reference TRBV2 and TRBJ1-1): EPEVTQTPSHQVTQMGQEVILRCVPISNHLYFYWYRQILGQKVEFLVSFYNNEISEKSEIFDDQFSVERPDGSNFTLKIRSTKLEDSAMYFCASSGTGPNTEAFFGQGTRLTVV.

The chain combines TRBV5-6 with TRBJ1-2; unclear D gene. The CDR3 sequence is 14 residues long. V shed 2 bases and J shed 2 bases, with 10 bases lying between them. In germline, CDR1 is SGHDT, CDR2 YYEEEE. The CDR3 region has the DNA TGTGCCAGCAGCTTCGGTACGGGGAACTATGGCTACACCTTC. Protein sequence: CASSFGTGNYGYTF.

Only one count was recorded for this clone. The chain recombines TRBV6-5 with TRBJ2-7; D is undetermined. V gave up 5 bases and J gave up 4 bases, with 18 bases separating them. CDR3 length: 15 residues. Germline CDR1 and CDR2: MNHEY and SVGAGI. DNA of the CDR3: TGTGCCAGCAGTCCCCACGACATCTTAGTTTACGAGCAGTACTTC. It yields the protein CASSPHDILVYEQYF.

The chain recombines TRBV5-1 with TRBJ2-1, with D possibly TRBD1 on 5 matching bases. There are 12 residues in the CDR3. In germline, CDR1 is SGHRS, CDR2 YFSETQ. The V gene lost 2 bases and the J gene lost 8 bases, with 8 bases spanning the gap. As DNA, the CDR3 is TGCGCCAGCAGCTTAGCAGGGCATGAGCAGTTCTTC. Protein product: CASSLAGHEQFF.

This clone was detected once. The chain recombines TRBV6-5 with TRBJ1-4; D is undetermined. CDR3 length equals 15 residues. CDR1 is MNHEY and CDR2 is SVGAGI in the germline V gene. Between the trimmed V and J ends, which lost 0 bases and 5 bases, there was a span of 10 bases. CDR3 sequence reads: CASSYSRTRNEKLFF. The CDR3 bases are TGTGCCAGCAGTTACTCCCGCACAAGAAATGAAAAACTGTTTTTT.

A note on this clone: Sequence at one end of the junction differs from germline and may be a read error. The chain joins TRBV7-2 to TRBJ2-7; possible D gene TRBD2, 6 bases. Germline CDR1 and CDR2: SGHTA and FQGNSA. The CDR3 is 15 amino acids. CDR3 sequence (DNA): TGTGCCAGCAGCGTAGCGGCCGGGGACTTATACGAGCAGTACTTC. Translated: CASSVAAGDLYEQYF.

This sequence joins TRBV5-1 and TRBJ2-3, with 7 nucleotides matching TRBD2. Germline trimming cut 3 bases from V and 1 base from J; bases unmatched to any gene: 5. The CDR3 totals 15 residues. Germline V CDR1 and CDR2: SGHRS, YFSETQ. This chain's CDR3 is CASSSAGEGTDTQYF. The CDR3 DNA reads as TGCGCCAGCAGCTCCGCGGGAGAGGGCACAGATACGCAGTATTTT.

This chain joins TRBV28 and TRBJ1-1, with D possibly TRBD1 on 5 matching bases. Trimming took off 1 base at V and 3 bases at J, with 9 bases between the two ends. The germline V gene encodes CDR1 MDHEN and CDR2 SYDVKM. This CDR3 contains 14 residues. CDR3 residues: CASSLLGGDTEAFF. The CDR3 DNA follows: TGTGCCAGCAGTTTATTGGGAGGGGACACTGAAGCTTTCTTT. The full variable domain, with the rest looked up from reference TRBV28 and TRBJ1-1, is DVKVTQSSRYLVKRTGEKVFLECVQDMDHENMFWYRQDPGLGLRLIYFSYDVKMKEKGDIPEGYSVSREKKERFSLILESASTNQTSMYLCASSLLGGDTEAFFGQGTRLTVV.

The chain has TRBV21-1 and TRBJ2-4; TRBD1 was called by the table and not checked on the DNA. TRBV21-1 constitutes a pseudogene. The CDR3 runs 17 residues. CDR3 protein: CASSKPPYRGKWNIQYF. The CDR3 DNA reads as TGTGCCAGCAGCAAACCCCCCTACAGGGGGAAGTGGAACATTCAGTACTTC.

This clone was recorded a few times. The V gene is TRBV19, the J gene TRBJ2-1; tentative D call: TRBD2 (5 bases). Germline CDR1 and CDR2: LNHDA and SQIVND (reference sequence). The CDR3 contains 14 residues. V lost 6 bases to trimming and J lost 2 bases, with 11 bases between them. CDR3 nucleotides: TGTGCCAGTAGCGGACTGGGAACCTACAATGAGCAGTTCTTC. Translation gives CASSGLGTYNEQFF. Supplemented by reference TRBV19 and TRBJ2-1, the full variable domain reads DGGITQSPKYLFRKEGQNVTLSCEQNLNHDAMYWYRQDPGQGLRLIYYSQIVNDFQKGDIAEGYSVSREKKESFPLTVTSAQKNPTAFYLCASSGLGTYNEQFFGPGTRLTVL.

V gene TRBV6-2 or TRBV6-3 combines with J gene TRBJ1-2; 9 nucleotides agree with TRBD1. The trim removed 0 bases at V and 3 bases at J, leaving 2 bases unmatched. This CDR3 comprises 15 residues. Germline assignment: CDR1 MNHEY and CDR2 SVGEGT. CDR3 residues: CASSYSRQGDYGYTF. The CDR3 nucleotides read TGTGCCAGCAGTTACTCGCGACAGGGGGACTATGGCTACACCTTC.